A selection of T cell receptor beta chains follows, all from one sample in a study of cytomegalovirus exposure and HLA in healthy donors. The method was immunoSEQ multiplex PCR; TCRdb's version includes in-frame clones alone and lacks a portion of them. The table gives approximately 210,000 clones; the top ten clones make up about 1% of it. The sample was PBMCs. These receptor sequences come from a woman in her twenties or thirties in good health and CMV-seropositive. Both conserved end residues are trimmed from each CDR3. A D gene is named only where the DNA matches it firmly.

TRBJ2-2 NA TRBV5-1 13 ASSLRDTFTGELF
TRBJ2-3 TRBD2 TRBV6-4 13 ASSRLAGETDTQY
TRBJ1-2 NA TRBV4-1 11 ASSQGTPYGYT
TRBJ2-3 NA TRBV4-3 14 ASSQEPDSQADTQY
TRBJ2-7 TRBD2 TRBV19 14 ASSPRTSGDIYEQY
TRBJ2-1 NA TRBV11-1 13 ASSRQSSSYNEQF
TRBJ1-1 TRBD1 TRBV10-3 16 AISDLTGAGLGNTEAF
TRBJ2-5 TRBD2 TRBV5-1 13 ASSSGTSVMETQY
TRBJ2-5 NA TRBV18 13 ASSPTWGGEKTQY
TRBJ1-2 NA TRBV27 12 ASSFSGIGYGYT
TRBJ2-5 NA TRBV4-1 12 ASSQDPRQRAQY
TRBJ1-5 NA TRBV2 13 ASSSSQGGGQPQH
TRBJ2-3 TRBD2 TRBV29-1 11 SVAGRFMDTQY
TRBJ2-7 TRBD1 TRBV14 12 ASSQWTGGLEQY
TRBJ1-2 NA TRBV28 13 ASSIFSEAPYGYT
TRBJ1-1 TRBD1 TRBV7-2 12 ASTLTGANTEAF
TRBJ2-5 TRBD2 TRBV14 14 ASSPLAGGRQETQY